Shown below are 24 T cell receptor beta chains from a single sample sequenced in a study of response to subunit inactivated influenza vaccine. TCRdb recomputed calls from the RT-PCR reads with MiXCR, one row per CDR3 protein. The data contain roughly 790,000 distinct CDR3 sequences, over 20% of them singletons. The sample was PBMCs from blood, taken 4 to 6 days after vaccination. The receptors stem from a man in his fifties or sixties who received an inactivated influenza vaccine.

CDR3 region: CSARGTGKDTQYF. DNA of the CDR3: TGCAGTGCTAGAGGGACAGGGAAAGATACGCAGTATTTT. This chain connects TRBV20-1 to TRBJ2-3; 8 bases match TRBD1. The V gene's germline CDR1 is DFQATT and CDR2 SNEGSKA (reference sequence). The V and J ends lost 1 base and 5 bases, in that order; junction bases with no gene match: 2. This CDR3 spans 13 amino acids.

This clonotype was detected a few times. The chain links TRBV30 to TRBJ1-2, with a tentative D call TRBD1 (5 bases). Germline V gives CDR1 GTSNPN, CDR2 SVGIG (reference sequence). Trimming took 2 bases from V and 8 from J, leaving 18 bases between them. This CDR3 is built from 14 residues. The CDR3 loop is CAWSIYGARGGYTF. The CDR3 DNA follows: TGTGCCTGGAGTATCTATGGGGCGCGTGGGGGCTACACCTTC. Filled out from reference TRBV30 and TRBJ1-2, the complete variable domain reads SQTIHQWPATLVQPVGSPLSLECTVEGTSNPNLYWYRQAAGRGLQLLFYSVGIGQISSEVPQNLSASRPQDRQFILSSKKLLLSDSGFYLCAWSIYGARGGYTFGSGTRLTVV.

Here the CDR3 reads CASSEYPTGGQETQYF. The CDR3 DNA is TGTGCCAGCAGTGAATATCCGACAGGGGGGCAAGAGACCCAGTACTTC. The rearrangement links TRBV25-1 to TRBJ2-5; TRBD1 matches at 9 bases. Germline CDR1 reads MGHDK; CDR2 reads SYGVNS. This CDR3 is built from 16 residues. Trimming removed 0 bases from V and 2 bases from J; junction bases left unmatched: 4.

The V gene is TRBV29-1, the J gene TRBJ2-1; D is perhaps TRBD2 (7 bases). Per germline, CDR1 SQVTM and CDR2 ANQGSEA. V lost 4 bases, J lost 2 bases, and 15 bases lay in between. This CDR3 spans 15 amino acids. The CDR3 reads CSVVRGRAAYNEQFF. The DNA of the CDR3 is TGCAGCGTTGTGAGGGGGAGGGCAGCCTACAATGAGCAGTTCTTC.

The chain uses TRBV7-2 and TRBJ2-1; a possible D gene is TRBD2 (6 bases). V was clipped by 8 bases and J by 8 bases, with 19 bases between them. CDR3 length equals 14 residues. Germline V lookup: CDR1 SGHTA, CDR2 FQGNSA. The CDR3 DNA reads TGTGCCAGCGCAAAGGAGGGAGGATGGGATGAGCAGTTCTTC. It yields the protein CASAKEGGWDEQFF.

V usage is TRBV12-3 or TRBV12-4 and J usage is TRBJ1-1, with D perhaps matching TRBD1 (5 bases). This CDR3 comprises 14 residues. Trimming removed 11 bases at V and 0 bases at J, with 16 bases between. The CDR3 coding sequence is TGTGCCTCTTCAAGACAGATAATGAACACTGAAGCTTTCTTT. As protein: CASSRQIMNTEAFF.

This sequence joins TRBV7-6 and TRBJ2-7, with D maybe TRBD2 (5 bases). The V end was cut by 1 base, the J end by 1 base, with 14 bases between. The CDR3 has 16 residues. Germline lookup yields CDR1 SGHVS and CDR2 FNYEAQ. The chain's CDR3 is CASSLGSGMGSYEQYF. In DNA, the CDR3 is TGTGCCAGCAGCTTAGGGTCCGGGATGGGATCCTACGAGCAGTACTTC.

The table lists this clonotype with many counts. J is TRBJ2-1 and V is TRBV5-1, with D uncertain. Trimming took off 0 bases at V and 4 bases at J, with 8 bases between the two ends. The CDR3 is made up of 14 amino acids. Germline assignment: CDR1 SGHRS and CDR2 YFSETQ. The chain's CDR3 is CASSLEPGYNEQFF. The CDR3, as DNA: TGCGCCAGCAGCTTGGAACCGGGTTACAATGAGCAGTTCTTC.

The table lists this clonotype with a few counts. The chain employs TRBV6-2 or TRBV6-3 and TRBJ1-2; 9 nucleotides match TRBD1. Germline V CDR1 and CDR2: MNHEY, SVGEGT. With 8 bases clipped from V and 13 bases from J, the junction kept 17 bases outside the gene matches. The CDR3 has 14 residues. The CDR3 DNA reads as TGTGCCAGCGCCCGAGCCGGGACAGGGTCCTCTGTCACCTTC. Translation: CASARAGTGSSVTF.

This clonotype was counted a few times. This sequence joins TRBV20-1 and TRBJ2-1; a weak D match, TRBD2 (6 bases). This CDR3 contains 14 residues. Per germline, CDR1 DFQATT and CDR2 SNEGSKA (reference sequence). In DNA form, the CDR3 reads TGCGTCTCAGAACCCGGGAGTAAATACAATGAGCAGTTCTTC. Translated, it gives CVSEPGSKYNEQFF.

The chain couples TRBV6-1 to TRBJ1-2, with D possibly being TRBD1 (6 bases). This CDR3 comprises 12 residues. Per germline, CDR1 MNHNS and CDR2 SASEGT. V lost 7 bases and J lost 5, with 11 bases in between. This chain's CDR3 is CASKDSPYGYTF. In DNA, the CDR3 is TGTGCCAGCAAGGACAGCCCATATGGCTACACCTTC.

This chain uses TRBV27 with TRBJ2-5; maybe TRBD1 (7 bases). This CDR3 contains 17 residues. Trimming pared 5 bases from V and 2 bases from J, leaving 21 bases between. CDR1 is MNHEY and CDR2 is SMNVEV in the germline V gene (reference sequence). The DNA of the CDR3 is TGTGCCAGCAGTCAGTTACCCGGGGGACAGCTTCAAGAGACCCAGTACTTC. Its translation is CASSQLPGGQLQETQYF.

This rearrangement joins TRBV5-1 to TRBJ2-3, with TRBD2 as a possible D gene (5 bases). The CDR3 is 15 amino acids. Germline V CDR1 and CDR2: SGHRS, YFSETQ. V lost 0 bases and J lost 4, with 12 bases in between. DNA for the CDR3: TGCGCCAGCAGCTTGGGCGGCAGAGCGGCAGATACGCAGTATTTT. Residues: CASSLGGRAADTQYF.

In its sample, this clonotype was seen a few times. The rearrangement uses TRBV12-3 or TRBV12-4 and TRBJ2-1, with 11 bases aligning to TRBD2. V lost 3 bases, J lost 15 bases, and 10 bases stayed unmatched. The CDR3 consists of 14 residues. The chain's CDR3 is CASSLVAGGPSLFF. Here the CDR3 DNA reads TGTGCCAGCAGTTTGGTAGCGGGGGGGCCCTCCCTGTTCTTC.

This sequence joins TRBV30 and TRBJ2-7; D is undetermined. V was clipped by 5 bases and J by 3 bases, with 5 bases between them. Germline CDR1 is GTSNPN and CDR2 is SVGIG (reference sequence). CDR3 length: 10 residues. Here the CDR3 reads CAWGNYEQYF. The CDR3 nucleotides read TGTGCCTGGGGAAACTACGAGCAGTACTTC.

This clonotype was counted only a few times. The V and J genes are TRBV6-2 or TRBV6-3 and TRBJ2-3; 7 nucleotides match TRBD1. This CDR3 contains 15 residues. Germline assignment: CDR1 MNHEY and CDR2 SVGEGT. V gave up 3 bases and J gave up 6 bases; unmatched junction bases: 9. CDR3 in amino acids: CASSYRGTEADTQYF. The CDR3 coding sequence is TGTGCCAGCAGTTATCGAGGGACAGAAGCCGATACGCAGTATTTT.

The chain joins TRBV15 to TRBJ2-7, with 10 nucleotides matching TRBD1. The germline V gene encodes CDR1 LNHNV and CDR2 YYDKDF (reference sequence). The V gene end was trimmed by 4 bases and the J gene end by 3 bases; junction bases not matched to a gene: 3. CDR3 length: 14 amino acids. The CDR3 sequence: CATSTGTGVYEQYF. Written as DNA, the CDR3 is TGTGCCACCAGCACAGGGACAGGGGTCTACGAGCAGTACTTC. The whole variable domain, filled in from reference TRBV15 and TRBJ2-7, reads DAMVIQNPRYQVTQFGKPVTLSCSQTLNHNVMYWYQQKSSQAPKLLFHYYDKDFNNEADTPDNFQSRRPNTSFCFLDIRSPGLGDTAMYLCATSTGTGVYEQYFGPGTRLTVT.

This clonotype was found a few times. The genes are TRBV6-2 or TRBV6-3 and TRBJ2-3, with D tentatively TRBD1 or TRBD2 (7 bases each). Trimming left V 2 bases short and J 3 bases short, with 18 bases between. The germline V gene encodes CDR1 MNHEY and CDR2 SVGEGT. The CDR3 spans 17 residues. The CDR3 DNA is TGTGCCAGCAGTTACCTAAGTGGGAGGGGGCGGACAGATACGCAGTATTTT. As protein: CASSYLSGRGRTDTQYF.

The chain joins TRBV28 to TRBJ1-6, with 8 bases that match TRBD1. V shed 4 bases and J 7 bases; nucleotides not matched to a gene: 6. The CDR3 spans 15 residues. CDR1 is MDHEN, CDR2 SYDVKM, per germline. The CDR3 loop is CASSSGQGINSPLHF. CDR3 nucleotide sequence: TGTGCCAGCAGTTCAGGACAGGGTATAAATTCACCCCTCCACTTT.

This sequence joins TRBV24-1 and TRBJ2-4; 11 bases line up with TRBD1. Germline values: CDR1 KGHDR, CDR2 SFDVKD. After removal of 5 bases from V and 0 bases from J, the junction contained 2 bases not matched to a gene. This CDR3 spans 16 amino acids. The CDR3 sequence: CATSAGQGGAKNIQYF. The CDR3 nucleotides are TGTGCCACCAGTGCGGGACAGGGGGGAGCCAAAAACATTCAGTACTTC.

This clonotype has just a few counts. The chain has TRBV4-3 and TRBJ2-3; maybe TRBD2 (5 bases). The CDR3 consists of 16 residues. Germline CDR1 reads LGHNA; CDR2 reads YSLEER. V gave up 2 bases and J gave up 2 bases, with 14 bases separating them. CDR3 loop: CASSQQTSSNTDTQYF. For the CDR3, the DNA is TGCGCCAGCAGCCAACAGACATCTAGCAACACAGATACGCAGTATTTT.

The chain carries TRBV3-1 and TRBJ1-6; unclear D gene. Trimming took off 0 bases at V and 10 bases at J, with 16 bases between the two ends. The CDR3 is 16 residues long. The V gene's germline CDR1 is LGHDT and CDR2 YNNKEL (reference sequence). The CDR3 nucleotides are TGTGCCAGCAGCCAAGAAGTGGCACTCTCTATGTCACCCCTCCACTTT. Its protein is CASSQEVALSMSPLHF.

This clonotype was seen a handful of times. In DNA form, the CDR3 reads TGTGCCAGCAGTTGGGACAGTAGCACAGATACGCAGTATTTT. Translated, it gives CASSWDSSTDTQYF. The chain carries TRBV6-5 and TRBJ2-3; 7 nucleotides align to TRBD1. Germline V gene data show CDR1 as MNHEY and CDR2 as SVGAGI. The V segment lost 4 bases and the J segment 0 bases; nucleotides outside the gene matches: 1. The CDR3 sequence is 14 residues long.

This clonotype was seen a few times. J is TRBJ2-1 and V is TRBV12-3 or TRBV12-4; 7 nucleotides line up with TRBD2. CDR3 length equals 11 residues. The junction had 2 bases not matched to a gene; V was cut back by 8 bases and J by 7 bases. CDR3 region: CASGAGNEQFF. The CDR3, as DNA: TGTGCCAGCGGAGCGGGAAATGAGCAGTTCTTC.